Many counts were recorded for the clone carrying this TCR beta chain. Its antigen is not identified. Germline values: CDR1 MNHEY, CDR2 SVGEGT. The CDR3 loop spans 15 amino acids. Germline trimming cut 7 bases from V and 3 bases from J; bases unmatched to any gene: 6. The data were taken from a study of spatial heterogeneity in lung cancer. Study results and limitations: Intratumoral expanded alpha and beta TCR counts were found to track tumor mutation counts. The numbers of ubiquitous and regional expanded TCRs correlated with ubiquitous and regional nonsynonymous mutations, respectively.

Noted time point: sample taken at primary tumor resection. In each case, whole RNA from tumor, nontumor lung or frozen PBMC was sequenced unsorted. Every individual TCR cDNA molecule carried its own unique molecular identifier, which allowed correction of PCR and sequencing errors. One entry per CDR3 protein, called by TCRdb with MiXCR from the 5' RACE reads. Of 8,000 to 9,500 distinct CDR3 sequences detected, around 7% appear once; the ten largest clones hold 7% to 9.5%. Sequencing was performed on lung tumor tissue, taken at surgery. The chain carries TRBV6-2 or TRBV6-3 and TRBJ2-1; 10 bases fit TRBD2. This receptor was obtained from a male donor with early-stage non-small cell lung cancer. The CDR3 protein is CASTLGLADYNEQFF. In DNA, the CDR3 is TGTGCCAGCACCCTAGGACTAGCGGACTACAATGAGCAGTTCTTC.